Below, one TCR beta chain is given with its context. This clone was detected only once. Its antigen specificity is not known. No clone much larger than this one lies a single base away; base qualities are absent. The sample comes from a study of cytomegalovirus exposure and HLA in healthy donors (dated by TCRdb to 2016 to 2017). For context, the study as a whole: A later analysis indicated that the 95 to 150 validation repertoires were generated on the platform also employed for the approximately 700 repertoires of the first cohort. The study aimed to test whether signatures of past pathogen exposure could be identified by cataloging public T cell receptors. Besides the first cohort of about 730 subjects, a separate validation cohort made up of 120 different subjects was used. To predict cytomegalovirus infection status, the study combined high-throughput TCR immunosequencing, statistical association of individual TCRs with disease status, and machine learning. Overall results and qualifications from the work: In both the original and validation cohorts, the classifier was reported to diagnose cytomegalovirus status with high specificity and sensitivity. Most TCR sequences were observed very rarely across donors, whereas some public TCRs were present in many individuals. Three of the identified cytomegalovirus-associated TCR beta chains were confirmed in vitro to be specific for cytomegalovirus antigens. The study listed over 150 TCR beta chains as associated with cytomegalovirus. A later analysis had no HLA typing for the validation cohort, so co-occurrence there was scored across all 110 or so repertoires. A later analysis found that TCRs clustered in the first cohort also tended to co-occur in the roughly 120 validation repertoires, with 94% of cluster scores above 0. According to the authors, the approach could potentially be generalized to other disease states and immunological phenotypes.

V is cut by 1 base and J by 2 bases, and the space between the germline ends is 11 bases. The CDR1 and CDR2 encoded by the germline V gene are LGHNA and YSLEER. Spanning cysteine to phenylalanine, the CDR3 consists of 15 amino acids. Only CDR3 DNA is held: 45 bases, read in frame from base 1. Preparation of the library involved the immunoSEQ multiplex PCR assay. The original pipeline was this. To diagnose cytomegalovirus status from the catalog of TCR beta chain sequences, a statistical classification framework was built. The table comes from immuneACCESS by way of TCRdb, which keeps in-frame sequences with V and J called. Part of the clones is missing from these tables; in studies checked, under half for an unresolved V gene and the rest for unknown reasons. D and trimming were read from the DNA, whereas the V and J calls and clone size are those reported in that table. This sample comprises 150,000 to 180,000 clones, around 84% of them detected only once. In total, the top ten clones hold about 2.2% of the sample.

The donors belonged to the validation cohort of about 130 subjects, which was separate from the approximately 610-subject first cohort. This chain joins TRBV4-3 to TRBJ1-1; a tentative D call is TRBD1 (5 bases match). The source of this sequence is a human donor in good health. The source material was PBMCs. CDR3 region: CASSQVGRDNTEAFF. In nucleotides, the sequence is TGCGCCAGCAGCCAAGTGGGCAGGGATAACACTGAAGCTTTCTTT.